This T cell receptor beta chain was obtained from a study of blood T cells in healthy people across ages. This clonotype was detected only a few times. Trimming removed 5 bases from V and 8 bases from J, with 21 bases in between. Germline V gene sequence: CDR1 DFQATT, CDR2 SNEGSKA (reference sequence). The length of the CDR3 is 14 residues. Primed by a sample-barcoded 5' primer and a J-beta primer mix, a second PCR proceeded for 7 to 11 cycles. Via MiXCR, TCRdb re-called the 5' RACE reads, giving one row per CDR3 protein. This table holds 1.5 million to 2 million distinct CDR3 sequences, 34% found once.

The sample comprised blood. The chain joins TRBV20-1 to TRBJ1-2, with D tentatively TRBD1 (6 bases). This receptor was obtained from a woman aged 25-40 years in good health. CDR3 DNA sequence: TGCAGTGCTTTCCGGACAGAGGACTACCAAGGCTACACCTTC. Translating it yields CSAFRTEDYQGYTF.